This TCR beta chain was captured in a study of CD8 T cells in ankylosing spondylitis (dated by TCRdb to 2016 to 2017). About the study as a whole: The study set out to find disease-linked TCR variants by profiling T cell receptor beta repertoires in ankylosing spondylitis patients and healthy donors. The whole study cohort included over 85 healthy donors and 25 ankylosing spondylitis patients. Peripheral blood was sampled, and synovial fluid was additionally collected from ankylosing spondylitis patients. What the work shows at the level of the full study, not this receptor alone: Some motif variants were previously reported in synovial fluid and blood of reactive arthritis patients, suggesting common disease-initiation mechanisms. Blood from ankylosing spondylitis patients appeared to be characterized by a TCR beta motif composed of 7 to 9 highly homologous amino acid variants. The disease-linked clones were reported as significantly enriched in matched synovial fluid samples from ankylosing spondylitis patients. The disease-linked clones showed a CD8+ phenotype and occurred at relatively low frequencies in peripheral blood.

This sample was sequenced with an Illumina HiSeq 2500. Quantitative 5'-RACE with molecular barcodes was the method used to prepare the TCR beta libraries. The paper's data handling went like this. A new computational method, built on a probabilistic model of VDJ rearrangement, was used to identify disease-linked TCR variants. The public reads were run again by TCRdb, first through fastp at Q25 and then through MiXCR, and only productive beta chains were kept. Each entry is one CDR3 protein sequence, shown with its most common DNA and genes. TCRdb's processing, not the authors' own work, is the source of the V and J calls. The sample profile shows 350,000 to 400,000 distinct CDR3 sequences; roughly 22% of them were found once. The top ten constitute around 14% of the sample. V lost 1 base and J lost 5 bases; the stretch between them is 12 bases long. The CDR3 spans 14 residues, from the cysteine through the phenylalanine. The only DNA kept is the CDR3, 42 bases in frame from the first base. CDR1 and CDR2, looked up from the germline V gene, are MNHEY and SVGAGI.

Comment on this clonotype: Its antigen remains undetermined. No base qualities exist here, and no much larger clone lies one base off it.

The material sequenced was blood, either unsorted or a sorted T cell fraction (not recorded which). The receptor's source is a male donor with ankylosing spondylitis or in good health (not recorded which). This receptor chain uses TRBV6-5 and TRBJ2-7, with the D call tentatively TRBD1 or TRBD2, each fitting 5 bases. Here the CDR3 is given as CASSYYGAKDEQYF. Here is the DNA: TGTGCCAGCAGTTACTACGGGGCTAAGGACGAGCAGTACTTC.